By share, the clone carrying this TCR beta chain counts as medium-sized. Its specificity is not known. Noted time point: sample taken at primary tumor resection. The donors comprised some 70 untreated early-stage non-small cell lung cancer patients. The sequenced material consisted of unsorted whole RNA from tumor, nontumor lung or frozen PBMC. These data originate in a study of spatial heterogeneity in lung cancer. Findings and caveats of the study: For expanded intratumoral alpha and beta TCRs, counts tracked tumor mutation counts.

The V gene end was trimmed by 6 bases and the J gene end by 0 bases; junction bases not matched to a gene: 7. The CDR3 extends over 17 amino acids. The germline gives CDR1 SGHVS, CDR2 FNYEAQ. On each TCR cDNA molecule, a unique molecular identifier was present. TCRdb ran MiXCR on the 5' RACE reads and lists one entry per CDR3 protein. The sample yields thousands of distinct CDR3 sequences, about 3% seen once. The specimen comprised lung tumor tissue, sampled at surgery. The receptor was derived from a female donor with early-stage non-small cell lung cancer. The chain joins TRBV7-6 to TRBJ2-3; 12 bases are shared with TRBD2. CDR3 nucleotides: TGTGCCAGCAGTACCGGGACTAGCGGGCCGAGCACAGATACGCAGTATTTT. Protein sequence: CASSTGTSGPSTDTQYF.